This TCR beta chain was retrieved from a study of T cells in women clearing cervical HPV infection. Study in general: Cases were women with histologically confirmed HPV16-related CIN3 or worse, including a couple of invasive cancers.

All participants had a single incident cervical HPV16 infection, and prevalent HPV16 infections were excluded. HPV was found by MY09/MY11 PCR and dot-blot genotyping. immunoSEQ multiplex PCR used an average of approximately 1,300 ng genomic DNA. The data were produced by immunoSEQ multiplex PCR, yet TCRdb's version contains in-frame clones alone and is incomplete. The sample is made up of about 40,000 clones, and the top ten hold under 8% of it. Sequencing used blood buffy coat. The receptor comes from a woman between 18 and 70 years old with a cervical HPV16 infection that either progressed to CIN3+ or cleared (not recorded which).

The DNA read from the CDR3 is TGTGCCAGCAGCTTGAGGACAGGGGTCACAGATACG. This translates into CASSLRTGVTDT. The CDR3 in full is CASSLRTGVTDTQYF. This chain connects TRBV5-4 to TRBJ2-3, with TRBD1 identical over 9 bases. The CDR3 extends 3 residues past the end of the read, so its final part is completed from the germline J gene. V was pared by 1 base and J by 2 bases, with 2 bases of the junction left unmatched. CDR3 length: 15 amino acids. CDR1 SGHNT and CDR2 YYREEE come from the germline V gene (reference sequence).